The 13 T cell receptor beta chains below all came from one sample that was sequenced in a study of OX40 agonist ivuxolimab in advanced cancers. Method: immunoSEQ multiplex PCR; TCRdb's copy keeps in-frame clones and lacks some. The repertoire holds about 50,000 clones, with over 85% as singletons. This specimen consisted of CD4+ or CD8+ T cells sorted from blood, obtained in a trial of the OX40 agonist ivuxolimab. These receptors came from an adult with an advanced solid tumor such as melanoma, head and neck, liver or kidney cancer.

V usage is TRBV28 and J usage is TRBJ2-7; perhaps D is TRBD1 or TRBD2 (5 bases each). CDR1 MDHEN and CDR2 SYDVKM come from the germline V gene. V lost 2 bases and J 1 base, leaving 9 bases between the germline ends. The length of the CDR3 is 14 residues. The DNA of the CDR3 is TGTGCCAGCAGTTTAGGGACGGGTTCCTACGAGCAGTACGTC. It specifies CASSLGTGSYEQYV.

The genes are TRBV9 and TRBJ2-1; D perhaps matches TRBD1 (6 bases). V was shortened by 3 bases and J by 12 bases, with 13 bases between the two germline ends. CDR1 and CDR2 (germline): SGDLS, YYNGEE. The CDR3 covers 12 residues. CDR3 sequence: CASSALGHPQFF. Here the CDR3 DNA reads TGTGCCAGCAGCGCCCTGGGACATCCGCAGTTCTTC.

This chain links TRBV7-6 with TRBJ1-1; tentative D call: TRBD1 (5 bases). Germline assignment: CDR1 SGHVS and CDR2 FNYEAQ. Deletions cut 5 bases from V and 5 bases from J, with 15 bases between. The CDR3 has 14 amino acids. The CDR3 here is CASSKTDGVTEAFF. CDR3 in DNA: TGTGCCAGCAGCAAGACAGACGGGGTGACTGAAGCTTTCTTT.

The chain recombines TRBV6-5 with TRBJ2-5; TRBD1 matches at 10 bases. Germline CDR1 is MNHEY and CDR2 is SVGAGI. The CDR3 totals 14 residues. The V gene end was trimmed by 0 bases and the J gene end by 11 bases; junction bases not matched to a gene: 6. CDR3 amino acids: CASSYSGTGVEQYF. Here the CDR3 DNA reads TGTGCCAGCAGTTACTCAGGGACAGGGGTTGAGCAGTACTTC.

The chain has TRBV7-6 and TRBJ2-7; 9 bases agree with TRBD1. After removal of 5 bases from V and 5 bases from J, the junction contained 7 bases not matched to a gene. The CDR3 length is 14 residues. The germline gives CDR1 SGHVS, CDR2 FNYEAQ. The CDR3: CASSAGQGLDEQYF. The CDR3 nucleotides read TGTGCCAGCAGCGCGGGACAGGGTCTCGACGAGCAGTACTTC. Combining the CDR3 with reference TRBV7-6 and TRBJ2-7 gives the whole variable domain GAGVSQSPRYKVTKRGQDVALRCDPISGHVSLYWYRQALGQGPEFLTYFNYEAQQDKSGLPNDRFSAERPEGSISTLTIQRTEQRDSAMYRCASSAGQGLDEQYFGPGTRLTVT.

This clone has more than one count but fewer than ten. The V call is TRBV7-7, the J call TRBJ2-3, with TRBD2 matching over 7 bases. Germline V gene sequence: CDR1 SSHAT, CDR2 FNYEAQ (reference sequence). The CDR3 sequence is 17 residues long. The ends lost 5 bases at V and 2 bases at J; junction bases unmatched: 13. CDR3 amino acids: CASSPDSGGTNTDTQYF. The CDR3 DNA is TGTGCCAGCAGCCCTGACTCGGGGGGAACCAACACAGATACGCAGTATTTT.

V and J are TRBV4-1 and TRBJ2-1, with 8 positions matching TRBD1. From germline, CDR1 is MGHRA and CDR2 YSYEKL. The CDR3 is 15 amino acids. V dropped 1 base and J dropped 8; count of bases not matched to a gene: 7. CDR3 in amino acids: CASSQAQGVVHEQFF. CDR3 DNA sequence: TGCGCCAGCAGCCAAGCACAGGGGGTGGTTCATGAGCAGTTCTTC.

The chain employs TRBV11-2 and TRBJ2-3; 8 bases match TRBD1. The CDR3 length is 16 residues. Looked up from germline, CDR1 is SGHAT and CDR2 is FQNNGV. The V and J ends lost 4 bases and 3 bases, in that order; junction bases with no gene match: 9. In DNA form, the CDR3 reads TGTGCCAGCAGCTCCGGAGACAGGGGCGTAACAGATACGCAGTATTTT. Encoded protein: CASSSGDRGVTDTQYF.

The chain employs TRBV7-8 and TRBJ2-3; D is unresolved. This CDR3 has 13 amino acids. Germline CDR1 is SGHVS and CDR2 is FQNEAQ. V was clipped by 4 bases and J by 5 bases, with 10 bases between them. The CDR3 region is CASSYRSGDTQYF. CDR3 sequence (DNA): TGTGCCAGCAGCTACCGGAGTGGAGATACGCAGTATTTT.

The chain joins TRBV4-1 to TRBJ2-2; D unclear. CDR1 is MGHRA and CDR2 is YSYEKL in the germline V gene. V lost 2 bases to trimming and J lost 0 bases, with 1 base between them. The CDR3 is made up of 13 amino acids. The CDR3 DNA follows: TGCGCCAGCAGCCAAACGAACACCGGGGAGCTGTTTTTT. This gives the protein CASSQTNTGELFF.

The chain joins TRBV4-1 to TRBJ2-1; no definite D call. V was pared by 5 bases and J by 7 bases, with 3 bases between. This CDR3 is 10 amino acids long. Germline CDR1 is MGHRA and CDR2 is YSYEKL. For the CDR3, the DNA is TGCGCCAGCAGCGGGAATGAGCAGTTCTTC. It translates to CASSGNEQFF.

This chain joins TRBV5-5 and TRBJ2-2; 9 nucleotides line up with TRBD1. The CDR3 extends over 15 amino acids. V was clipped by 0 bases and J by 5 bases; unmatched bases: 2. Germline V lookup: CDR1 SGHKS, CDR2 YYEKEE (reference sequence). Here the CDR3 reads CASSLGTGVTGELFF. CDR3 in DNA: TGTGCCAGCAGCTTGGGGACAGGGGTAACCGGGGAGCTGTTTTTT.

This rearrangement joins TRBV25-1 to TRBJ1-2; D is possibly TRBD1 (6 bases). Germline CDR1 and CDR2: MGHDK and SYGVNS. The CDR3 extends over 14 amino acids. The V and J ends lost 3 bases and 3 bases respectively, with 11 bases between them. The CDR3 DNA sequence: TGTGCCAGCAGTGACCCGTGGACAGACTATGGCTACACCTTC. This encodes CASSDPWTDYGYTF.